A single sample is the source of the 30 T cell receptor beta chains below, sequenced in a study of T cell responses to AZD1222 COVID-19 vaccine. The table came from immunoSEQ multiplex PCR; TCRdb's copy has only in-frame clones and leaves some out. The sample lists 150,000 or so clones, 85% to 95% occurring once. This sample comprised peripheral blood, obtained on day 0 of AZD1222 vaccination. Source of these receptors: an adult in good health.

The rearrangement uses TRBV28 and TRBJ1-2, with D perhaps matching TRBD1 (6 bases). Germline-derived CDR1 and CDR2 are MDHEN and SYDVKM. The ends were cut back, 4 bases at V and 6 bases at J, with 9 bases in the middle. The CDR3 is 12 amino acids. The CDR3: CASSWNRDGYTF. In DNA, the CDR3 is TGTGCCAGCAGTTGGAACAGGGATGGCTACACCTTC.

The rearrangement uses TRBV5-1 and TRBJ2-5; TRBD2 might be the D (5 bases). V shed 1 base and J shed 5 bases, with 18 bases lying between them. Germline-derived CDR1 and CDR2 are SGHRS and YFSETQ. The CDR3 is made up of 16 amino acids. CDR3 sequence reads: CASSLRASRSGETQYF. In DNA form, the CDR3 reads TGCGCCAGCAGCTTGAGGGCTAGCAGGTCGGGTGAGACCCAGTACTTC.

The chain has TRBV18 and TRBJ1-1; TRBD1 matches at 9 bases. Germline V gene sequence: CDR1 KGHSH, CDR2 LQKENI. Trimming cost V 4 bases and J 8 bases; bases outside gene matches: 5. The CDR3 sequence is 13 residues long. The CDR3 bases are TGTGCCAGCTCACTTCGGGACAGGGTAGAAGCTTTCTTT. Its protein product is CASSLRDRVEAFF.

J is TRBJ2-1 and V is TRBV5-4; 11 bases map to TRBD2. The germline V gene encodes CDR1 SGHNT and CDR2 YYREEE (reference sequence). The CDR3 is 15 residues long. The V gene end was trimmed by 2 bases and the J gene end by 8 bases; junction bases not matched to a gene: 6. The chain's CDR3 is CASSLTSGSGDEQFF. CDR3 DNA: TGTGCCAGCAGCTTAACTAGCGGGAGTGGCGATGAGCAGTTCTTC.

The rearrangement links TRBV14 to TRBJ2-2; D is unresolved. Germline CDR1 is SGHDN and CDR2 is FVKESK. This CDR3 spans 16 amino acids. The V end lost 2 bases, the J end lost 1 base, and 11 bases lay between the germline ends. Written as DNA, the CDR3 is TGTGCCAGCAGCCAATACAGCAGCCTGAACACCGGGGAGCTGTTTTTT. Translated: CASSQYSSLNTGELFF.

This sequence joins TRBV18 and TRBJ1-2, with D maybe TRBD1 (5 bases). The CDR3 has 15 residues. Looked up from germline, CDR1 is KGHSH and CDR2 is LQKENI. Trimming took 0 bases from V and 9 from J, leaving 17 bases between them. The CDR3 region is CASSPPGDLLGRYTF. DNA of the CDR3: TGTGCCAGCTCACCACCGGGGGATCTTCTCGGTCGCTACACCTTC.

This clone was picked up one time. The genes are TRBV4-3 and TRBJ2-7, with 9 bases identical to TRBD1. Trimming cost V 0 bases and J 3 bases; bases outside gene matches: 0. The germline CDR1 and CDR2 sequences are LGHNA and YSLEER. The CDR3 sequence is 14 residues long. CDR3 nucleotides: TGCGCCAGCAGCCAAGAGGGACAGGGCTACGAGCAGTACTTC. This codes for CASSQEGQGYEQYF.

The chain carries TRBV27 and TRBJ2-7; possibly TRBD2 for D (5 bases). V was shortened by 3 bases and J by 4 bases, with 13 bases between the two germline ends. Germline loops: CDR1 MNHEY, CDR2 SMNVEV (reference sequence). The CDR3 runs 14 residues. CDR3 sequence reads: CASSFSAGGYEQYF. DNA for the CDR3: TGTGCCAGCAGTTTCAGCGCGGGTGGATACGAGCAGTACTTC.

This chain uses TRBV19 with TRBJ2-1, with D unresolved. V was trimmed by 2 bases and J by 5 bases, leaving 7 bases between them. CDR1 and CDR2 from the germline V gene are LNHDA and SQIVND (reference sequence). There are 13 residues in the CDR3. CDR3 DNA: TGTGCCAGTAGTATACATTCCAACAATGAGCAGTTCTTC. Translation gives CASSIHSNNEQFF.

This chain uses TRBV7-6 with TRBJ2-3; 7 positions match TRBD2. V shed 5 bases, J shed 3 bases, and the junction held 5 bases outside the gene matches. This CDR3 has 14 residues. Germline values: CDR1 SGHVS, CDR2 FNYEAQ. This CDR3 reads CASSPGLETDTQYF. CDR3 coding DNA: TGTGCCAGCAGCCCCGGACTAGAAACAGATACGCAGTATTTT.

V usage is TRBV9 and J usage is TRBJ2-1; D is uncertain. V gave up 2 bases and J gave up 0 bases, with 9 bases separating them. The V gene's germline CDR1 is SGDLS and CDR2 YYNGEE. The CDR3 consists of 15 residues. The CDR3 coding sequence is TGTGCCAGCAGCGTTGGGGTTGTCTCCTACAATGAGCAGTTCTTC. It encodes CASSVGVVSYNEQFF.

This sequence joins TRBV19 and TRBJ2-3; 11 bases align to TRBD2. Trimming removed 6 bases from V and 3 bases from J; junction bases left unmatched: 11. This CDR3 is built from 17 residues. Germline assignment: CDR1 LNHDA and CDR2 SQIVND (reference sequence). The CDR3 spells CASRGLAVTLATDTQYF. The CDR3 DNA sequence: TGTGCCAGTAGGGGACTAGCGGTTACCCTAGCGACAGATACGCAGTATTTT.

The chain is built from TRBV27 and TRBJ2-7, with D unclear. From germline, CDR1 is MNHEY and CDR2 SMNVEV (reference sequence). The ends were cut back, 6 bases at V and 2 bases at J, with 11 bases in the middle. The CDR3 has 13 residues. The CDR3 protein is CASSQLPPYEQYF. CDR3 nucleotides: TGTGCCAGCAGCCAGCTTCCCCCCTACGAGCAGTACTTC.

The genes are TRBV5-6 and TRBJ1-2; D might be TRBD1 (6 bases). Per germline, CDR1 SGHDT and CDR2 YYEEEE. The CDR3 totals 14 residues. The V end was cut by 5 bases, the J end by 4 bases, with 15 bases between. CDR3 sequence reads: CASSQDGGPYGYTF. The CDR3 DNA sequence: TGTGCCAGCAGTCAGGATGGGGGCCCCTATGGCTACACCTTC.

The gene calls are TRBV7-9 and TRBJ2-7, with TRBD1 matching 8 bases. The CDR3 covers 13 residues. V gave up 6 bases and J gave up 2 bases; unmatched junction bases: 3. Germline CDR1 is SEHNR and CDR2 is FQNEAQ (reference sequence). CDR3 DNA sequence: TGTGCCAGCAGGCACAGGGGGGCCTACGAGCAGTACTTC. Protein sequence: CASRHRGAYEQYF. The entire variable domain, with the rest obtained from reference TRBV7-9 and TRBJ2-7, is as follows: DTGVSQNPRHKITKRGQNVTFRCDPISEHNRLYWYRQTLGQGPEFLTYFQNEAQLEKSRLLSDRFSAERPKGSFSTLEIQRTEQGDSAMYLCASRHRGAYEQYFGPGTRLTVT.

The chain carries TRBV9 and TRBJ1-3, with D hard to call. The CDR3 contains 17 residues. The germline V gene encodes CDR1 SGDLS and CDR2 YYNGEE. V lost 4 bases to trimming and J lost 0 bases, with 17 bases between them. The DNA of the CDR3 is TGTGCCAGCAGCCCCCGGTTGGAAGAAGTCTCTGGAAACACCATATATTTT. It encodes CASSPRLEEVSGNTIYF.

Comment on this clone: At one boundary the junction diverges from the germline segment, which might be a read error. CDR3 region: CASRLTLLVGSHFF. For the CDR3, the DNA is TGTGCCAGCAGGCTTACCCTTCTAGTCGGGAGCCATTTCTTC. This chain uses TRBV2 with TRBJ2-7; TRBD2 might be the D (6 bases). Germline V gene sequence: CDR1 SNHLY, CDR2 FYNNEI. This CDR3 has 14 amino acids.

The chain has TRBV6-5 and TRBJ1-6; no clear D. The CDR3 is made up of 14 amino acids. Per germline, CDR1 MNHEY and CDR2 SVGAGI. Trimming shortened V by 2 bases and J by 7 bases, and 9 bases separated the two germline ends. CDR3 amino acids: CASSYKAPNSPLHF. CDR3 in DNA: TGTGCCAGCAGTTACAAGGCCCCGAATTCACCCCTCCACTTT.

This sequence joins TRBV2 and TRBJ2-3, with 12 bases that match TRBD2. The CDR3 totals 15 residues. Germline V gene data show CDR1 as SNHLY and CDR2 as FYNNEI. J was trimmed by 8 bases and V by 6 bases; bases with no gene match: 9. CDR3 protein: CASRLSSGGAGTQYF. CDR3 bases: TGTGCCAGCAGACTCTCTAGCGGGGGGGCCGGTACGCAGTATTTT.

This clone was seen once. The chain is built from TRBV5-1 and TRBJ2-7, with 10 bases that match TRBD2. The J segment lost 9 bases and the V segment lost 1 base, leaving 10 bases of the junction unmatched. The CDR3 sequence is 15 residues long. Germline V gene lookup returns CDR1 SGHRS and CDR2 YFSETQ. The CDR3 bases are TGCGCCAGCAGCTTGCCCAGCGGGGGGGGAACAGGGCAGTACTTC. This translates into CASSLPSGGGTGQYF.

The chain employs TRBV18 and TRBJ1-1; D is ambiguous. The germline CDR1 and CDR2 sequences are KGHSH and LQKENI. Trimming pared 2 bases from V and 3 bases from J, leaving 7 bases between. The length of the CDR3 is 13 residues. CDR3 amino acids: CASSPGTYTEAFF. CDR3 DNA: TGTGCCAGCTCACCAGGCACATACACTGAAGCTTTCTTT. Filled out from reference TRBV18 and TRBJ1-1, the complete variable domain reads NAGVMQNPRHLVRRRGQEARLRCSPMKGHSHVYWYRQLPEEGLKFMVYLQKENIIDESGMPKERFSAEFPKEGPSILRIQQVVRGDSAAYFCASSPGTYTEAFFGQGTRLTVV.

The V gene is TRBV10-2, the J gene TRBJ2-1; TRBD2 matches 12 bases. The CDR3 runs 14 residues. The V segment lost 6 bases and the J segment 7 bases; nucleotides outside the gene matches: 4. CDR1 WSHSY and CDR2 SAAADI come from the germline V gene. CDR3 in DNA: TGCGCCAGCAGACCGGGACTAGCGGGTAATGAGCAGTTCTTC. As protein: CASRPGLAGNEQFF.

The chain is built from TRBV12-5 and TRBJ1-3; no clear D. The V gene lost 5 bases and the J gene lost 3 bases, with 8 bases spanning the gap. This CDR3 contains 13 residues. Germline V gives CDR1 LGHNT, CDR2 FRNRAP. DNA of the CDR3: TGTGCTAGTGGTATGGGATTTGGAAACACCATATATTTT. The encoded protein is CASGMGFGNTIYF.

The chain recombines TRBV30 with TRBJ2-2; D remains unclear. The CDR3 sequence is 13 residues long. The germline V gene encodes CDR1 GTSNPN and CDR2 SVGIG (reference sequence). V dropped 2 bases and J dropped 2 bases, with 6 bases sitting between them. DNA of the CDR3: TGTGCCTGGAGTCGACTTAACACCGGGGAGCTGTTTTTT. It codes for CAWSRLNTGELFF.

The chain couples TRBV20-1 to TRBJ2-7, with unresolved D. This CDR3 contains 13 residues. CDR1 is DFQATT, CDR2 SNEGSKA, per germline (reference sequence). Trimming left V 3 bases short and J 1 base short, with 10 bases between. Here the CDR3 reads CSASSTNSYEQYF. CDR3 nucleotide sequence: TGCAGTGCTAGTTCCACCAATTCCTACGAGCAGTACTTC.

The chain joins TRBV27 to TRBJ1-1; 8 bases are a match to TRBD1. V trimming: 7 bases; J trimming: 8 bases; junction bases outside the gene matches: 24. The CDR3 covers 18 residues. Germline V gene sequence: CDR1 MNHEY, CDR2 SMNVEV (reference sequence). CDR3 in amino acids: CASKAHKFRRTGPSEAFF. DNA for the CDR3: TGTGCCAGCAAGGCCCATAAATTCCGCCGGACAGGGCCGTCGGAAGCTTTCTTT.

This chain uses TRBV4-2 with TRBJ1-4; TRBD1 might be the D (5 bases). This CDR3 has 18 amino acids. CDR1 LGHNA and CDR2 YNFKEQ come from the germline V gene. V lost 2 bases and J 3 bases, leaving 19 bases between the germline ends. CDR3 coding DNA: TGTGCCAGCAGCCAAACCGCAGGGCCCTTGGGGGCTAATGAAAAACTGTTTTTT. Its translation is CASSQTAGPLGANEKLFF.

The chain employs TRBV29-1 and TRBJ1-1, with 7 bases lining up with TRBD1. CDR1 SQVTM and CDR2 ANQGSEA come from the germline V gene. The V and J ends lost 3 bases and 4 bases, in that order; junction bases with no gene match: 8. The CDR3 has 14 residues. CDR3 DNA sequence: TGCAGCGTTGAGGTCCAGGGGGTTATCACTGAAGCTTTCTTT. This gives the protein CSVEVQGVITEAFF.

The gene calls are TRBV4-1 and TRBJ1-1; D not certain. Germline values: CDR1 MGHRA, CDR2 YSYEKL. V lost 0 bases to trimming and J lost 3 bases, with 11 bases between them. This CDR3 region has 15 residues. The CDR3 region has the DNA TGCGCCAGCAGCCAAGATTGGTACTCCTACACTGAAGCTTTCTTT. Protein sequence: CASSQDWYSYTEAFF.

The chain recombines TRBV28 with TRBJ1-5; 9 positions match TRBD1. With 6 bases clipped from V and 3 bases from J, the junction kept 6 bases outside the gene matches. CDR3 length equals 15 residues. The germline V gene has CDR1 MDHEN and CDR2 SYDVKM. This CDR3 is CASSGGQGINQPQHF. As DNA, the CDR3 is TGTGCCAGCAGCGGGGGACAGGGTATCAATCAGCCCCAGCATTTT. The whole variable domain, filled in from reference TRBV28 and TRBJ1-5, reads DVKVTQSSRYLVKRTGEKVFLECVQDMDHENMFWYRQDPGLGLRLIYFSYDVKMKEKGDIPEGYSVSREKKERFSLILESASTNQTSMYLCASSGGQGINQPQHFGDGTRLSIL.